Shown below are 26 T cell receptor beta chains from a single sample sequenced in a study of cytomegalovirus exposure and HLA in healthy donors (TCRdb year 2017). The library was obtained by the immunoSEQ multiplex PCR assay. The multiplex PCR relied on a mix of 60 forward primers for TCR Vbeta segments and 13 reverse primers for TCR Jbeta segments. TCRdb stores this immuneACCESS table with in-frame sequences only. Part of the clones is absent; in the studies checked, under half of the shortfall reflects unresolved V genes, and no reason is known for the rest. In this sample the table shows tens of thousands of clones, around 79% of which occur a single time. Clones ranked in the top ten supply under 15% of the sample. The sequencing input was PBMCs. All receptors derive from a woman between 40 and 55 years old in good health and CMV-seropositive.

The gene calls are TRBV7-6 and TRBJ2-6, with TRBD1 identical over 8 bases. V dropped 5 bases and J dropped 2; count of bases not matched to a gene: 8. CDR1 is SGHVS, CDR2 FNYEAQ, per germline. This CDR3 spans 17 amino acids. CDR3 in DNA: TGTGCCAGCAGCCCCGGACAGGGCATCACTGGGGCCAACGTCCTGACTTTC. The encoded protein is CASSPGQGITGANVLTF.

As to this clone: The same CDR3 can be traced to other DNA sequences in this sample. The rearrangement links TRBV11-2 to TRBJ2-6; 7 bases fit TRBD1. Germline lookup yields CDR1 SGHAT and CDR2 FQNNGV. The CDR3 totals 16 residues. Trimming cost V 1 base and J 2 bases; bases outside gene matches: 2. The CDR3 reads CASSLVGQAGANVLTF. The CDR3 region has the DNA TGTGCCAGCAGCTTAGTCGGACAGGCTGGGGCCAACGTCCTGACTTTC.

Turning to this clone: One junction end does not reproduce the germline sequence, and a read error may be involved. The chain couples TRBV6-5 to TRBJ2-1; tentatively, D is TRBD1 (7 bases). Germline assignment: CDR1 MNHEY and CDR2 SVGAGI. This CDR3 is built from 15 residues. CDR3 in amino acids: CASSSAGGRYIEQFF. DNA of the CDR3: TGTGCCAGCAGTTCAGCAGGGGGGAGATACATTGAGCAGTTCTTC.

This chain connects TRBV7-3 to TRBJ2-1; TRBD2 matches at 7 bases. Germline loops: CDR1 SGHTA, CDR2 FQGTGA. V dropped 1 base and J dropped 7; count of bases not matched to a gene: 1. The CDR3 spans 13 residues. The CDR3 loop reads CASSLMRGNEQFF. The CDR3 nucleotides are TGTGCCAGCAGCTTAATGCGGGGGAATGAGCAGTTCTTC.

This clone occurred a few times. The chain has TRBV7-9 and TRBJ2-6, with TRBD1 identical over 7 bases. Looked up from germline, CDR1 is SEHNR and CDR2 is FQNEAQ (reference sequence). J lost 0 bases, V lost 4 bases, and 9 bases had no gene match. This CDR3 is built from 18 residues. The CDR3 loop is CASSSPYRGASGANVLTF. CDR3 DNA sequence: TGTGCCAGCAGCTCCCCTTACAGGGGCGCCTCTGGGGCCAACGTCCTGACTTTC.

This rearrangement joins TRBV7-3 to TRBJ2-1, with D tentatively TRBD2 (6 bases). Trimming removed 5 bases from V and 3 bases from J, with 23 bases in between. The germline CDR1 and CDR2 sequences are SGHTA and FQGTGA. The CDR3 consists of 18 residues. The CDR3 region has the DNA TGTGCCAGCAGCGTCGATAGGGCGGCGGGACCTAACTACAATGAGCAGTTCTTC. This sequence encodes CASSVDRAAGPNYNEQFF.

The chain links TRBV9 to TRBJ2-2; perhaps TRBD2 as D (5 bases). V gave up 0 bases and J gave up 5 bases, with 11 bases separating them. Germline V lookup: CDR1 SGDLS, CDR2 YYNGEE. The CDR3 has 15 amino acids. The CDR3 DNA is TGTGCCAGCAGCGTAGAGGGAGTGCGTACCGGGGAGCTGTTTTTT. Its protein is CASSVEGVRTGELFF.

This chain connects TRBV18 to TRBJ2-7; 9 bases are shared with TRBD1. V trimming: 0 bases; J trimming: 6 bases; junction bases outside the gene matches: 3. The germline V gene encodes CDR1 KGHSH and CDR2 LQKENI. The CDR3 totals 14 residues. The CDR3 loop is CASSPPGQGIEQYF. The CDR3 DNA is TGTGCCAGCTCACCACCGGGACAGGGTATCGAGCAGTACTTC.

This chain connects TRBV28 to TRBJ1-2; D possibly corresponds to TRBD1 (6 bases). Germline CDR1 and CDR2: MDHEN and SYDVKM. The V end lost 3 bases, the J end lost 4 bases, and 9 bases lay between the germline ends. This CDR3 comprises 13 residues. CDR3 sequence (DNA): TGTGCCAGCAGTTTTGGGACAATCTATGGCTACACCTTC. Protein sequence: CASSFGTIYGYTF.

This chain links TRBV7-2 with TRBJ1-5; D ambiguous. CDR1 is SGHTA and CDR2 is FQGNSA in the germline V gene. The CDR3 totals 17 residues. Trimming removed 3 bases at V and 6 bases at J, with 21 bases between. Here the CDR3 DNA reads TGTGCCAGCAGCTTCCTGATTGAGGCTCTAACACGTCAGCCCCAGCATTTT. It encodes CASSFLIEALTRQPQHF. The complete variable domain, with remaining parts taken from reference TRBV7-2 and TRBJ1-5, reads GAGVSQSPSNKVTEKGKDVELRCDPISGHTALYWYRQSLGQGLEFLIYFQGNSAPDKSGLPSDRFSAERTGGSVSTLTIQRTQQEDSAVYLCASSFLIEALTRQPQHFGDGTRLSIL.

This clone was seen only a few times. V and J are TRBV30 and TRBJ1-5; D is unclear. This CDR3 region has 16 residues. Germline loops: CDR1 GTSNPN, CDR2 SVGIG (reference sequence). Trimming cost V 1 base and J 6 bases, with 19 bases left between them. CDR3 bases: TGTGCCTGGAGTGAAGGCTTAATGGGTAGAGGTCAGCCCCAGCATTTT. Amino acid sequence: CAWSEGLMGRGQPQHF.

The gene calls are TRBV9 and TRBJ1-6; 9 positions match TRBD1. The CDR3 loop spans 15 amino acids. Germline CDR1 is SGDLS and CDR2 is YYNGEE. With V trimmed by 2 bases and J by 7 bases, 4 bases remained unmatched. The CDR3, as DNA: TGTGCCAGCAGCGTCCGGGACAGGGAAAATTCACCCCTCCACTTT. Encoded protein: CASSVRDRENSPLHF.

This clone has a single count. The chain joins TRBV5-4 to TRBJ2-5, with D possibly TRBD2 on 6 matching bases. V gave up 4 bases and J gave up 2 bases, with 18 bases separating them. This CDR3 is 16 amino acids long. Germline V lookup: CDR1 SGHNT, CDR2 YYREEE (reference sequence). CDR3 loop: CASSPAGGTGQETQYF. CDR3 DNA sequence: TGTGCCAGCAGCCCCGCCGGGGGTACGGGACAAGAGACCCAGTACTTC.

This rearrangement joins TRBV28 to TRBJ1-5; D uncertain. V lost 6 bases and J 7 bases, leaving 10 bases between the germline ends. Germline CDR1 MDHEN, CDR2 SYDVKM. The CDR3 sequence is 12 residues long. For the CDR3, the DNA is TGTGCCAGCAGCCTCTCGGGGCAGCCCCAGCATTTT. Translated, it gives CASSLSGQPQHF.

This chain connects TRBV18 to TRBJ2-7, with TRBD2 as a possible D gene (6 bases). V was shortened by 1 base and J by 0 bases, with 13 bases between the two germline ends. CDR3 length: 16 residues. Germline lookup yields CDR1 KGHSH and CDR2 LQKENI. The CDR3 DNA sequence: TGTGCCAGCTCACCACTTCTGGCGGGGAGCTCCTACGAGCAGTACTTC. The encoded protein is CASSPLLAGSSYEQYF.

The rearrangement uses TRBV6-5 and TRBJ1-2; D perhaps matches TRBD1 (5 bases). The CDR3 is 14 residues long. Germline-derived CDR1 and CDR2 are MNHEY and SVGAGI. Between the trimmed V and J ends, which lost 7 bases and 0 bases, there was a span of 12 bases. This CDR3 is CASTRGVANYGYTF. The CDR3 DNA reads TGTGCCAGCACCCGGGGGGTAGCTAACTATGGCTACACCTTC.

This clone showed up just once. The rearrangement joins TRBV27 to TRBJ2-7; 7 bases line up with TRBD2. Germline CDR1 MNHEY, CDR2 SMNVEV (reference sequence). This CDR3 has 16 amino acids. Germline trimming cut 4 bases from V and 3 bases from J; bases unmatched to any gene: 12. DNA of the CDR3: TGTGCCAGCAGTTCGGGAGGACAAGCTAGGGGCTACGAGCAGTACTTC. Residues: CASSSGGQARGYEQYF.

A remark on this clone: Sequence at one end of the junction differs from germline and may be a read error. V is TRBV29-1 and J is TRBJ2-1, with 11 bases matching TRBD2. The CDR3 contains 13 residues. CDR1 is SQVTM, CDR2 ANQGSEA, per germline. DNA of the CDR3: TGCAGCGTCTCTTCTAGCGGGGGGCCCAGCTTACTCTTC. This gives the protein CSVSSSGGPSLLF.

J is TRBJ1-1 and V is TRBV25-1, with no clear D. The CDR3 has 14 residues. V was clipped by 3 bases and J by 2 bases, with 10 bases between them. Germline CDR1 and CDR2: MGHDK and SYGVNS. The CDR3 is CASSEGTGNTEAFF. The DNA of the CDR3 is TGTGCCAGCAGTGAGGGCACCGGAAACACTGAAGCTTTCTTT. Variable domain in full (rest from reference TRBV25-1 and TRBJ1-1): EADIYQTPRYLVIGTGKKITLECSQTMGHDKMYWYQQDPGMELHLIHYSYGVNSTEKGDLSSESTVSRIRTEHFPLTLESARPSHTSQYLCASSEGTGNTEAFFGQGTRLTVV.

The chain links TRBV6-6 to TRBJ2-7; tentatively, D is TRBD2 (5 bases). The CDR3 has 11 amino acids. Germline V gene data show CDR1 as MNHNY and CDR2 as SVGAGI (reference sequence). V lost 7 bases to trimming and J lost 6 bases, with 10 bases between them. CDR3 region: CASIAGGEQYF. CDR3 bases: TGTGCCAGCATTGCGGGCGGCGAGCAGTACTTC.

The rearrangement links TRBV28 to TRBJ1-2; a weak D match, TRBD1 (6 bases). Germline assignment: CDR1 MDHEN and CDR2 SYDVKM. The CDR3 spans 12 residues. The V gene lost 7 bases and the J gene lost 8 bases, with 14 bases spanning the gap. CDR3 in DNA: TGTGCCAGCATCCAGGGGCCTGGGGGCTACACCTTC. Its translation: CASIQGPGGYTF.

This rearrangement joins TRBV9 to TRBJ2-7; no firm D call. V was trimmed by 0 bases and J by 2 bases, leaving 9 bases between them. This CDR3 has 14 residues. The germline V gene encodes CDR1 SGDLS and CDR2 YYNGEE. The CDR3 DNA is TGTGCCAGCAGCGTAGGGCAGGCCCCCTACGAGCAGTACTTC. This encodes CASSVGQAPYEQYF.

The chain joins TRBV30 to TRBJ1-4, with 9 bases that match TRBD1. V lost 3 bases to trimming and J lost 7 bases; unmatched junction nucleotides: 6. CDR3 length: 14 residues. Germline V gene lookup returns CDR1 GTSNPN and CDR2 SVGIG (reference sequence). CDR3 sequence: CAWSRQGDVEKLFF. Written as DNA, the CDR3 is TGTGCCTGGAGCAGACAGGGGGATGTTGAAAAACTGTTTTTT.

This chain joins TRBV6-5 and TRBJ2-7; 8 nucleotides agree with TRBD1. The CDR3 spans 14 residues. V shed 6 bases, J shed 5 bases, and the junction held 9 bases outside the gene matches. The V gene's germline CDR1 is MNHEY and CDR2 SVGAGI. This CDR3 is CASRDRESWNEQYF. DNA for the CDR3: TGTGCCAGCAGGGACAGGGAATCTTGGAACGAGCAGTACTTC.

This sequence joins TRBV4-3 and TRBJ1-6, with a weak D call TRBD1 (5 bases). CDR1 is LGHNA, CDR2 YSLEER, per germline. Trimming took 0 bases from V and 7 from J, leaving 10 bases between them. There are 15 residues in the CDR3. CDR3 coding DNA: TGCGCCAGCAGCCAAGAGGGACTCCTAAATTCACCCCTCCACTTT. Encoded protein: CASSQEGLLNSPLHF.

This clone was recorded once. The gene calls are TRBV27 and TRBJ1-1; maybe TRBD1 (5 bases). V lost 3 bases to trimming and J lost 0 bases, with 8 bases between them. Germline CDR1 reads MNHEY; CDR2 reads SMNVEV (reference sequence). The CDR3 is 14 residues long. The CDR3 loop is CASSFLDMNTEAFF. CDR3 sequence (DNA): TGTGCCAGCAGTTTCCTGGACATGAACACTGAAGCTTTCTTT.